What follows are 5 T cell receptor beta chains derived from one specimen sequenced in a study of blood T cell repertoires in COVID-19. TCRdb's table, derived via immunoSEQ multiplex PCR, lists solely in-frame clones and lacks some. The sample lists some 120,000 clones, more than 85% seen once, with about 19% in the top ten. Sequencing input: peripheral blood. These receptors all stem from a human donor with acute or convalescent COVID-19. The donor label of this sample is uncertain.

The CDR3 DNA reads as TGTGCCAGCAGTTACGCTTCTAGCGGGCGGATTCAGTACTTC. It encodes CASSYASSGRIQYF. The rearrangement uses TRBV6-2 or TRBV6-3 and TRBJ2-4; TRBD2 matches 8 bases. This CDR3 spans 14 amino acids. J gave up 10 bases and V 2 bases, and 7 bases lay outside the gene matches. Germline CDR1 MNHEY, CDR2 SVGEGT.

CDR3 loop: CASSLANSPGNQPQHF. The CDR3 bases are TGTGCCAGCAGTTTAGCGAACAGTCCGGGCAATCAGCCCCAGCATTTT. The chain uses TRBV28 and TRBJ1-5; D remains unclear. Germline CDR1 reads MDHEN; CDR2 reads SYDVKM. This CDR3 has 16 amino acids. The V gene lost 2 bases and the J gene lost 2 bases, with 13 bases spanning the gap.

V is TRBV7-6 and J is TRBJ2-7; 11 bases are a match to TRBD2. Germline V gene lookup returns CDR1 SGHVS and CDR2 FNYEAQ. The CDR3 has 16 amino acids. The ends lost 5 bases at V and 0 bases at J; junction bases unmatched: 6. The CDR3 DNA reads TGTGCCAGCAGCCCAGGGACTAGCGGTTACTCCTACGAGCAGTACTTC. Translation: CASSPGTSGYSYEQYF. The whole variable domain, filled in from reference TRBV7-6 and TRBJ2-7, reads GAGVSQSPRYKVTKRGQDVALRCDPISGHVSLYWYRQALGQGPEFLTYFNYEAQQDKSGLPNDRFSAERPEGSISTLTIQRTEQRDSAMYRCASSPGTSGYSYEQYFGPGTRLTVT.

The rearrangement uses TRBV2 and TRBJ2-5; 8 bases are a match to TRBD2. The V and J ends lost 6 bases and 1 base, in that order; junction bases with no gene match: 4. The CDR3 extends over 14 amino acids. Germline V gene lookup returns CDR1 SNHLY and CDR2 FYNNEI. As DNA, the CDR3 is TGTGCCAGCAGCTCCGGGAGGGGCCAAGAGACCCAGTACTTC. It specifies CASSSGRGQETQYF.

The chain is built from TRBV4-1 and TRBJ2-1, with D tentatively TRBD2 (6 bases). The germline V gene encodes CDR1 MGHRA and CDR2 YSYEKL. V lost 5 bases and J 0 bases, leaving 14 bases between the germline ends. CDR3 size: 16 residues. CDR3 sequence: CASSETSSASYNEQFF. CDR3 nucleotides: TGCGCCAGCAGCGAAACTTCTAGCGCCTCCTACAATGAGCAGTTCTTC.